This passage covers 14 T cell receptor beta chains from one sample sequenced in a study of graft-versus-host responses after intestinal transplantation. TCRdb's copy holds only in-frame clones and misses some; the assay was immunoSEQ multiplex PCR. This table has about 47,000 clones, 85% to 95% appearing once. Here the sequenced sample was PBMCs, taken about 800 days after a first intestinal transplant, on the day of a second. The source of these receptors is a human patient who received an intestinal transplant, so some T cells may come from the graft donor.

The rearrangement links TRBV6-5 to TRBJ2-7; D gene unclear. V gave up 0 bases and J gave up 2 bases, with 5 bases separating them. The CDR3 is 13 amino acids. The germline gives CDR1 MNHEY, CDR2 SVGAGI. The CDR3 is CASSYSDPYEQYF. The CDR3 DNA is TGTGCCAGCAGTTACTCGGACCCCTACGAGCAGTACTTC.

The rearrangement joins TRBV6-5 to TRBJ1-2; TRBD1 agrees at 9 bases. Germline V gene sequence: CDR1 MNHEY, CDR2 SVGAGI. After removal of 9 bases from V and 5 bases from J, the junction contained 7 bases not matched to a gene. The CDR3 runs to 13 residues. CDR3 loop: CASNRQGVYGYTF. Written as DNA, the CDR3 is TGTGCCAGTAACCGACAGGGGGTTTATGGCTACACCTTC.

This clone has just a few counts. The chain carries TRBV5-6 and TRBJ2-7; 8 nucleotides match TRBD2. Losses at the gene ends were 7 bases for V and 5 bases for J; bases not matched to a gene: 11. The length of the CDR3 is 14 residues. Germline V gene lookup returns CDR1 SGHDT and CDR2 YYEEEE. The CDR3 region is CASSKPGGLDEQYF. The DNA of the CDR3 is TGTGCCAGCTCTAAACCGGGGGGGTTGGACGAGCAGTACTTC.

The rearrangement links TRBV2 to TRBJ2-7; 7 nucleotides agree with TRBD1. V gave up 5 bases and J gave up 2 bases; unmatched junction bases: 6. CDR3 length: 14 residues. The germline CDR1 and CDR2 sequences are SNHLY and FYNNEI. The CDR3 DNA reads TGTGCCAGCAGTACGCGACAGGGTCCCTACGAGCAGTACTTC. Protein sequence: CASSTRQGPYEQYF.

The CDR3 loop is CASSLSTSGYNEQFF. The CDR3 coding sequence is TGTGCCAGCAGTTTAAGTACTAGCGGTTACAATGAGCAGTTCTTC. The chain carries TRBV27 and TRBJ2-1, with 8 bases lining up with TRBD2. Per the germline V gene, CDR1 is MNHEY and CDR2 is SMNVEV (reference sequence). The V and J ends lost 2 bases and 4 bases, in that order; junction bases with no gene match: 4. The CDR3 sequence is 15 residues long.

The chain employs TRBV2 and TRBJ2-7; 7 positions agree with TRBD1. This CDR3 is 14 amino acids long. Germline CDR1 and CDR2: SNHLY and FYNNEI. Unmatched junction bases numbered 5, after V lost 6 bases and J lost 0 bases. CDR3 loop: CASRGQTSSYEQYF. The CDR3 DNA reads TGTGCCAGCAGGGGACAGACAAGCTCCTACGAGCAGTACTTC.

The V and J genes are TRBV7-9 and TRBJ2-3; D is unresolved. This CDR3 spans 12 amino acids. Trimming cost V 6 bases and J 4 bases, with 8 bases left between them. Looked up from germline, CDR1 is SEHNR and CDR2 is FQNEAQ (reference sequence). DNA for the CDR3: TGTGCCAGCAGGGGGTGGGCAGATACGCAGTATTTT. Translating it yields CASRGWADTQYF. The whole variable domain, filled in from reference TRBV7-9 and TRBJ2-3, reads DTGVSQNPRHKITKRGQNVTFRCDPISEHNRLYWYRQTLGQGPEFLTYFQNEAQLEKSRLLSDRFSAERPKGSFSTLEIQRTEQGDSAMYLCASRGWADTQYFGPGTRLTVL.

V and J are TRBV6-5 and TRBJ2-3, with D maybe TRBD2 (5 bases). Germline CDR1 and CDR2: MNHEY and SVGAGI. V dropped 7 bases and J dropped 2 bases, with 13 bases sitting between them. The CDR3 is 14 amino acids. CDR3: CASTGNMVTDTQYF. The CDR3 nucleotides read TGTGCCAGCACCGGGAACATGGTCACAGATACGCAGTATTTT.

V is TRBV19 and J is TRBJ2-6; TRBD2 agrees at 13 bases. Trimming took 6 bases from V and 3 from J; bases not matched to a gene: 5. The germline V gene encodes CDR1 LNHDA and CDR2 SQIVND (reference sequence). The CDR3 length is 17 residues. CDR3 amino acids: CASRRLAGGGGANVLTF. CDR3 bases: TGTGCCAGTAGGCGACTAGCGGGAGGAGGTGGGGCCAACGTCCTGACTTTC.

The V call is TRBV6-5, the J call TRBJ1-2; weak D call: TRBD1 (5 bases). Germline lookup yields CDR1 MNHEY and CDR2 SVGAGI. V dropped 5 bases and J dropped 3 bases, with 16 bases sitting between them. The CDR3 consists of 15 residues. The CDR3 here is CASSALSGRDYGYTF. CDR3 coding DNA: TGTGCCAGCAGTGCGCTCTCAGGGAGAGACTATGGCTACACCTTC.

The chain links TRBV29-1 to TRBJ2-5, with a possible D match to TRBD1 (6 bases). The CDR3 has 14 residues. V lost 4 bases and J 4 bases, leaving 16 bases between the germline ends. Germline V gene lookup returns CDR1 SQVTM and CDR2 ANQGSEA. The CDR3 here is CSVVNRVKRETQYF. The CDR3 DNA is TGCAGCGTTGTTAACAGGGTAAAACGAGAGACCCAGTACTTC.

The CDR3 nucleotides are TGTGCCAGCAGTTACTCGTCGGTCCAGCCCCAGCATTTT. The encoded protein is CASSYSSVQPQHF. The genes are TRBV6-5 and TRBJ1-5, with no clear D. V dropped 0 bases and J dropped 7 bases, with 7 bases sitting between them. The germline V gene encodes CDR1 MNHEY and CDR2 SVGAGI. The CDR3 covers 13 residues.

V is TRBV6-6 and J is TRBJ2-7; D is perhaps TRBD1 (6 bases). Germline CDR1 reads MNHNY; CDR2 reads SVGAGI (reference sequence). There are 13 residues in the CDR3. V lost 0 bases to trimming and J lost 3 bases, with 6 bases between them. The DNA of the CDR3 is TGTGCCAGCAGTTACTCGACAGGCTACGAGCAGTACTTC. Translation gives CASSYSTGYEQYF.

The chain employs TRBV7-3 and TRBJ1-5; D unclear. V was shortened by 2 bases and J by 4 bases, with 6 bases between the two germline ends. This CDR3 is built from 13 residues. Germline lookup yields CDR1 SGHTA and CDR2 FQGTGA. For the CDR3, the DNA is TGTGCCAGCAGCTTAGATGCGAATCAGCCCCAGCATTTT. Translated: CASSLDANQPQHF.